One and the same sample provided the 21 T cell receptor beta chains below, sequenced in a study of cytomegalovirus exposure and HLA in healthy donors. PCR amplification relied on 60 Vbeta primers (plus 13 Jbeta primers). This table comes from immunoSEQ multiplex PCR, and its TCRdb copy is limited to in-frame clones, with some not included. Of some 33,000 clones in the sample, about 60% were seen once. Sequenced material: PBMCs. The receptors derive from a man aged 45-65 years in good health and CMV-seropositive.

The chain carries TRBV18 and TRBJ2-5, with 7 bases identical to TRBD1. CDR1 and CDR2 from the germline V gene are KGHSH and LQKENI. Germline trimming cut 3 bases from V and 2 bases from J; bases unmatched to any gene: 3. The CDR3 loop spans 14 amino acids. CDR3 in amino acids: CASSPPGQQETQYF. In DNA, the CDR3 is TGTGCCAGCTCACCGCCGGGACAGCAAGAGACCCAGTACTTC.

The J gene is TRBJ2-5, the V gene TRBV6-5; D may be TRBD1 (5 bases). Trimming left V 0 bases short and J 1 base short, with 9 bases between. CDR3 size: 15 residues. Germline lookup yields CDR1 MNHEY and CDR2 SVGAGI. This CDR3 reads CASSYSIGAQETQYF. The CDR3 DNA reads TGTGCCAGCAGTTACTCGATAGGGGCCCAAGAGACCCAGTACTTC.

The chain combines TRBV15 with TRBJ2-1; 14 bases are shared with TRBD2. Losses at the gene ends were 0 bases for V and 3 bases for J; bases not matched to a gene: 16. Germline V lookup: CDR1 LNHNV, CDR2 YYDKDF (reference sequence). The CDR3 is made up of 22 amino acids. CDR3 sequence reads: CATSRDRPTRTSGRMVYNEQFF. The CDR3 DNA sequence: TGTGCCACCAGCAGAGATCGTCCCACAAGGACTAGCGGGAGGATGGTCTACAATGAGCAGTTCTTC.

This chain links TRBV4-2 with TRBJ1-1; the D gene is possibly TRBD1 (6 bases). Per the germline V gene, CDR1 is LGHNA and CDR2 is YNFKEQ. V lost 0 bases to trimming and J lost 1 base, with 21 bases between them. This CDR3 region has 19 residues. The CDR3 sequence is CASSQDFNRRRQENTEAFF. CDR3 sequence (DNA): TGTGCCAGCAGCCAAGATTTCAACAGGAGAAGACAGGAGAACACTGAAGCTTTCTTT.

This clone was counted a few times. The chain uses TRBV4-1 and TRBJ2-7; 8 bases map to TRBD2. Per germline, CDR1 MGHRA and CDR2 YSYEKL. This CDR3 has 17 residues. Losses at the gene ends were 0 bases for V and 5 bases for J; bases not matched to a gene: 12. CDR3 region: CASSQEVGPAGVDEQYF. DNA for the CDR3: TGCGCCAGCAGCCAAGAGGTGGGTCCAGCGGGAGTTGACGAGCAGTACTTC.

Only a few counts were recorded for this clone. This chain connects TRBV9 to TRBJ2-3; D is undetermined. The length of the CDR3 is 14 residues. Germline V lookup: CDR1 SGDLS, CDR2 YYNGEE. V lost 3 bases to trimming and J lost 0 bases, with 8 bases between them. The CDR3 here is CASSALESTDTQYF. In DNA form, the CDR3 reads TGTGCCAGCAGCGCTTTGGAGAGCACAGATACGCAGTATTTT. Full variable domain (missing parts from reference TRBV9 and TRBJ2-3): DSGVTQTPKHLITATGQRVTLRCSPRSGDLSVYWYQQSLDQGLQFLIQYYNGEERAKGNILERFSAQQFPDLHSELNLSSLELGDSALYFCASSALESTDTQYFGPGTRLTVL.

The rearrangement joins TRBV28 to TRBJ2-7; TRBD2 matches 11 bases. The CDR3 runs 17 residues. Germline CDR1 and CDR2: MDHEN and SYDVKM. The CDR3 protein is CPHSPGLADQFTYEQYF. The CDR3 DNA is TGTCCCCACTCGCCGGGACTAGCGGATCAATTTACCTACGAGCAGTACTTC.

CDR3 coding DNA: TGTGCCAGCAGTTATCGAGACGGGTATCCCGCTTTCTTT. It specifies CASSYRDGYPAFF. This sequence joins TRBV6-5 and TRBJ1-1, with unresolved D. Trimming removed 3 bases from V and 11 bases from J, with 16 bases in between. The CDR3 has 13 amino acids. CDR1 is MNHEY and CDR2 is SVGAGI in the germline V gene.

The genes are TRBV13 and TRBJ2-1; TRBD2 matches at 10 bases. With 3 bases clipped from V and 6 bases from J, the junction kept 5 bases outside the gene matches. Germline CDR1 and CDR2: PRHDT and FYEKMQ (reference sequence). The CDR3 has 15 amino acids. The CDR3 sequence: CASSFSGGLGNEQFF. DNA for the CDR3: TGTGCCAGCAGCTTTAGCGGGGGGTTGGGCAATGAGCAGTTCTTC. Combining the CDR3 with reference TRBV13 and TRBJ2-1 gives the whole variable domain AAGVIQSPRHLIKEKRETATLKCYPIPRHDTVYWYQQGPGQDPQFLISFYEKMQSDKGSIPDRFSAQQFSDYHSELNMSSLELGDSALYFCASSFSGGLGNEQFFGPGTRLTVL.

The chain combines TRBV28 with TRBJ2-4, with 9 bases aligning to TRBD2. In germline, CDR1 is MDHEN, CDR2 SYDVKM. Trimming at V came to 5 bases and at J to 3 bases, leaving 5 bases not matched to a gene. The CDR3 sequence is 15 residues long. CDR3 amino acids: CASSNSGSLKNIQYF. The CDR3 DNA sequence: TGTGCCAGCAGTAATAGCGGGAGCCTCAAAAACATTCAGTACTTC.

This chain uses TRBV29-1 with TRBJ1-2, with 8 bases lining up with TRBD1. The germline gives CDR1 SQVTM, CDR2 ANQGSEA. The J segment lost 5 bases and the V segment lost 4 bases, leaving 6 bases of the junction unmatched. The CDR3 covers 13 residues. CDR3 bases: TGCAGCGTTGTTGGGACAGGTGATTATGGCTACACCTTC. It yields the protein CSVVGTGDYGYTF.

This rearrangement joins TRBV7-2 to TRBJ2-7; no firm D call. Looked up from germline, CDR1 is SGHTA and CDR2 is FQGNSA. The CDR3 is 14 amino acids. V lost 4 bases to trimming and J lost 2 bases, with 12 bases between them. Here the CDR3 reads CASSSPFSPYEQYF. In DNA form, the CDR3 reads TGTGCCAGCAGCTCCCCATTTTCCCCCTACGAGCAGTACTTC.

The chain links TRBV29-1 to TRBJ1-2, with D perhaps TRBD1 (5 bases). CDR1 SQVTM and CDR2 ANQGSEA come from the germline V gene. CDR3 length: 14 amino acids. V lost 6 bases and J 7 bases, leaving 21 bases between the germline ends. The CDR3 DNA follows: TGCAGCGTAAGGACAAGGGTGGTAGGTGTTGGCTACACCTTC. It is translated as CSVRTRVVGVGYTF.

V usage is TRBV7-2 and J usage is TRBJ2-1; no clear D. Trimming pared 3 bases from V and 9 bases from J, leaving 6 bases between. This CDR3 spans 11 amino acids. Germline CDR1 and CDR2: SGHTA and FQGNSA. The CDR3 region has the DNA TGTGCCAGCAGCTTGACTGTTGAGCAGTTCTTC. This encodes CASSLTVEQFF.

The rearrangement links TRBV29-1 to TRBJ1-1; 9 bases fit TRBD1. Germline loops: CDR1 SQVTM, CDR2 ANQGSEA. This CDR3 is 13 amino acids long. V shed 6 bases and J 1 base; nucleotides not matched to a gene: 3. CDR3 in DNA: TGCAGCGTCTTACAGGGGGCGAACACTGAAGCTTTCTTT. Its protein product is CSVLQGANTEAFF.

This chain uses TRBV9 with TRBJ2-3; D may be TRBD2 (5 bases). Per germline, CDR1 SGDLS and CDR2 YYNGEE. The CDR3 spans 15 residues. With 3 bases removed from V and 0 bases from J, the gap between germline ends came to 11 bases. The CDR3 loop reads CASSASGTSTDTQYF. CDR3 DNA: TGTGCCAGCAGCGCGAGCGGAACTAGCACAGATACGCAGTATTTT. Full variable domain (rest looked up from reference TRBV9 and TRBJ2-3): DSGVTQTPKHLITATGQRVTLRCSPRSGDLSVYWYQQSLDQGLQFLIQYYNGEERAKGNILERFSAQQFPDLHSELNLSSLELGDSALYFCASSASGTSTDTQYFGPGTRLTVL.

The genes are TRBV10-1 and TRBJ2-3; D gene uncertain. Germline assignment: CDR1 WNHNN and CDR2 SYGVQD (reference sequence). The V gene lost 3 bases and the J gene lost 3 bases, with 7 bases spanning the gap. The CDR3 is 13 residues long. Here the CDR3 reads CASSELQTDTQYF. The DNA for the CDR3 is TGCGCCAGCAGTGAATTGCAGACAGATACGCAGTATTTT.

This chain links TRBV29-1 with TRBJ2-1; D perhaps matches TRBD2 (6 bases). The CDR3 length is 13 residues. Germline CDR1 is SQVTM and CDR2 is ANQGSEA. Trimming shortened V by 2 bases and J by 9 bases, and 14 bases separated the two germline ends. The CDR3: CSVERARGTEQFF. CDR3 coding DNA: TGCAGCGTTGAAAGGGCGCGGGGAACTGAGCAGTTCTTC.

The V and J genes are TRBV13 and TRBJ1-2; 7 bases are a match to TRBD1. Germline values: CDR1 PRHDT, CDR2 FYEKMQ (reference sequence). Trimming removed 5 bases from V and 7 bases from J; junction bases left unmatched: 10. This CDR3 has 14 residues. In DNA form, the CDR3 reads TGTGCCAGCAGCATCCAGGGGGTTCGAGGTGGCTACACCTTC. It codes for CASSIQGVRGGYTF.

This clone appeared a single time. This chain links TRBV30 with TRBJ2-3; D not certain. Trimming shortened V by 4 bases and J by 5 bases, and 7 bases separated the two germline ends. CDR3 length equals 11 residues. Germline CDR1 and CDR2: GTSNPN and SVGIG (reference sequence). In DNA, the CDR3 is TGTGCCTGGAACGAGCTAGATACGCAGTATTTT. It codes for CAWNELDTQYF.

V and J are TRBV5-4 and TRBJ2-7, with TRBD1 matching 9 bases. V was clipped by 4 bases and J by 4 bases; unmatched bases: 9. The germline gives CDR1 SGHNT, CDR2 YYREEE (reference sequence). This CDR3 contains 15 residues. CDR3 protein: CASSGRTGVGYEQYF. In DNA, the CDR3 is TGTGCCAGCAGCGGAAGGACAGGGGTGGGGTACGAGCAGTACTTC.